This T cell receptor beta chain was found in a study of memory CD4+ T cells and cytomegalovirus serostatus. On the study more broadly: Donors were healthy Belgian adults, under ten CMV seropositive and 20 to 25 seronegative. General study results and limits: Suggested: most of the CMV-linked TCR signature lies in CD4+ memory cells.

This clone was counted a single time. Its target is unknown. CDR3 length: 15 residues. Deletions cut 4 bases from V and 6 bases from J, with 17 bases between. The germline V gene has CDR1 SGHAT and CDR2 FQNNGV. The sort gate was single viable CD3+CD4+CD8-CD45RO+ cells for memory CD4+ T cells. Positive selection with CD4 microbeads enriched total CD4+ T cells. Assay used: immunoSEQ multiplex PCR; TCRdb lists only in-frame clones, some missing. The table has 45,000 to 55,000 clones, approximately 78% seen once; the top ten hold more than 0.65%. The sample was memory CD4+ T cells from blood. The rearrangement links TRBV11-2 to TRBJ2-3; D is possibly TRBD2 (5 bases). This TCR came from an adult in good health and CMV-seronegative. CDR3 DNA: TGTGCCAGCAGCTCCAACCACGGAGGACTTGATACGCAGTATTTT. Amino acids: CASSSNHGGLDTQYF.